The 14 T cell receptor beta chains in this list originate from one sample, sequenced in a study of blood T cells in healthy people across ages. It was with a sample-barcoded 5' primer and a J-beta primer mix that a second PCR of about 6 to 11 cycles was run. One entry per CDR3 protein results from TCRdb running MiXCR on the 5' RACE reads. The sample records under 2,000,000 distinct CDR3 sequences, around 48% being singletons. Sequencing was carried out using blood. The receptor source for this set is a woman aged 35 to 49 in good health.

The rearrangement joins TRBV4-3 to TRBJ2-3; 12 bases match TRBD2. Unmatched junction bases numbered 5, after V lost 1 base and J lost 6 bases. Germline CDR1 and CDR2: LGHNA and YSLEER. The CDR3 is 16 residues long. The CDR3 spells CASSQGPTSGGDTQYF. Written as DNA, the CDR3 is TGCGCCAGCAGCCAAGGACCCACTAGCGGGGGGGATACGCAGTATTTT.

This clonotype was counted only a few times. J is TRBJ1-2 and V is TRBV6-5, with a possible D match to TRBD1 (5 bases). Germline V gene data show CDR1 as MNHEY and CDR2 as SVGAGI. This CDR3 has 13 residues. Trimming left V 2 bases short and J 4 bases short, with 8 bases between. The CDR3: CASSYERGYGYTF. The CDR3 nucleotides are TGTGCCAGCAGTTACGAAAGGGGCTATGGCTACACCTTC.

This chain uses TRBV20-1 with TRBJ2-1; 7 bases agree with TRBD2. CDR1 and CDR2 (germline): DFQATT, SNEGSKA (reference sequence). V was clipped by 3 bases and J by 6 bases; unmatched bases: 8. This CDR3 comprises 14 residues. CDR3: CSARGGGASNEQFF. CDR3 DNA sequence: TGCAGTGCTAGGGGCGGGGGAGCGTCCAATGAGCAGTTCTTC.

CDR3 residues: CSAKDLAGGASGANVLTF. The CDR3, as DNA: TGCAGTGCGAAAGACCTAGCGGGGGGTGCCTCTGGGGCCAACGTCCTGACTTTC. The chain combines TRBV20-1 with TRBJ2-6, with 11 bases that match TRBD2. There are 18 residues in the CDR3. Germline V lookup: CDR1 DFQATT, CDR2 SNEGSKA (reference sequence). V shed 6 bases and J 0 bases; nucleotides not matched to a gene: 10.

This clonotype has a handful of counts. The chain uses TRBV11-2 and TRBJ2-7; D call uncertain. V gave up 1 base and J gave up 0 bases, with 10 bases separating them. The CDR3 is made up of 15 amino acids. Looked up from germline, CDR1 is SGHAT and CDR2 is FQNNGV. The DNA for the CDR3 is TGTGCCAGCAGCTTAGCCCCGGCAGCCTCCTACGAGCAGTACTTC. Its protein product is CASSLAPAASYEQYF.

The rearrangement uses TRBV7-2 and TRBJ2-3, with D possibly being TRBD1 or TRBD2 (5 bases each). This CDR3 region has 18 residues. The germline CDR1 and CDR2 sequences are SGHTA and FQGNSA. Trimming removed 2 bases at V and 0 bases at J, with 18 bases between. This CDR3 is CASSLFPTRDASTDTQYF. The DNA for the CDR3 is TGTGCCAGCAGCTTATTCCCCACTCGGGACGCTAGCACAGATACGCAGTATTTT. The variable domain in full, completed from reference TRBV7-2 and TRBJ2-3, reads GAGVSQSPSNKVTEKGKDVELRCDPISGHTALYWYRQSLGQGLEFLIYFQGNSAPDKSGLPSDRFSAERTGGSVSTLTIQRTQQEDSAVYLCASSLFPTRDASTDTQYFGPGTRLTVL.

J is TRBJ2-4 and V is TRBV10-3; 14 bases map to TRBD2. The DNA end lines up better with TRBJ2-5; the J call may be wrong. CDR1 and CDR2 (germline): ENHRY, SYGVKD. The CDR3 runs 16 residues. The CDR3 protein is CAIRTGLAGGQETQYF. The CDR3 DNA reads as TGTGCCATCCGCACAGGACTAGCGGGGGGCCAAGAGACCCAGTACTTC.

A few counts support this clonotype. The chain carries TRBV6-5 and TRBJ1-2; TRBD1 is a possible D gene (6 bases). V was shortened by 2 bases and J by 4 bases, with 11 bases between the two germline ends. Germline V gene lookup returns CDR1 MNHEY and CDR2 SVGAGI. The CDR3 length is 14 residues. This CDR3 is CASSYGGAGYGYTF. CDR3 coding DNA: TGTGCCAGCAGTTACGGGGGCGCAGGCTATGGCTACACCTTC.

This sequence joins TRBV6-5 and TRBJ2-5, with D perhaps matching TRBD2 (6 bases). Germline assignment: CDR1 MNHEY and CDR2 SVGAGI. Trimming shortened V by 0 bases and J by 4 bases, and 9 bases separated the two germline ends. The CDR3 runs to 14 residues. CDR3 nucleotide sequence: TGTGCCAGCAGTTACTCTTACGGGGGAGAGACCCAGTACTTC. This gives the protein CASSYSYGGETQYF.

With respect to this clonotype: A much larger clone differs by one base, so this may be a read error. This chain joins TRBV7-2 and TRBJ1-2, with 12 bases identical to TRBD1. Per the germline V gene, CDR1 is SGHTA and CDR2 is FQGNSA. This CDR3 contains 15 residues. V was pared by 5 bases and J by 3 bases, with 4 bases of the junction left unmatched. The DNA of the CDR3 is TGTGCCAGCAGCATAGGGACAGGGGGCGACTATGGCTACACCTTC. Translating it yields CASSIGTGGDYGYTF.

The gene calls are TRBV7-2 and TRBJ2-1, with TRBD1 matching over 8 bases. The V gene's germline CDR1 is SGHTA and CDR2 FQGNSA. Trimming took 5 bases from V and 1 from J; bases not matched to a gene: 4. This CDR3 has 15 residues. This chain's CDR3 is CASSVDRASYNEQFF. CDR3 nucleotide sequence: TGTGCCAGCAGCGTGGACAGGGCTTCCTACAATGAGCAGTTCTTC.

The rearrangement uses TRBV2 and TRBJ2-5; 7 positions match TRBD1. Germline V lookup: CDR1 SNHLY, CDR2 FYNNEI. V trimming: 1 base; J trimming: 5 bases; junction bases outside the gene matches: 4. The CDR3 is made up of 14 amino acids. DNA of the CDR3: TGTGCCAGCAGTGAAGACAGGGGAAGTGAGACCCAGTACTTC. Translation gives CASSEDRGSETQYF.

J is TRBJ2-6 and V is TRBV18, with D unclear. CDR1 is KGHSH and CDR2 is LQKENI in the germline V gene. Deletions cut 2 bases from V and 0 bases from J, with 11 bases between. CDR3 length equals 17 residues. The DNA of the CDR3 is TGTGCCAGCTCACCAGGCTTGGTCTTCTCTGGGGCCAACGTCCTGACTTTC. Translated: CASSPGLVFSGANVLTF. Together with reference TRBV18 and TRBJ2-6, the CDR3 gives the full variable domain: NAGVMQNPRHLVRRRGQEARLRCSPMKGHSHVYWYRQLPEEGLKFMVYLQKENIIDESGMPKERFSAEFPKEGPSILRIQQVVRGDSAAYFCASSPGLVFSGANVLTFGAGSRLTVL.

This clonotype was observed a handful of times. The rearrangement uses TRBV2 and TRBJ2-5; D is undetermined. V lost 5 bases, J lost 4 bases, and 14 bases lay in between. CDR3 length: 14 amino acids. Germline V lookup: CDR1 SNHLY, CDR2 FYNNEI. This chain's CDR3 is CASSTGSPGETQYF. The CDR3 nucleotides are TGTGCCAGCAGTACCGGGTCCCCTGGAGAGACCCAGTACTTC.